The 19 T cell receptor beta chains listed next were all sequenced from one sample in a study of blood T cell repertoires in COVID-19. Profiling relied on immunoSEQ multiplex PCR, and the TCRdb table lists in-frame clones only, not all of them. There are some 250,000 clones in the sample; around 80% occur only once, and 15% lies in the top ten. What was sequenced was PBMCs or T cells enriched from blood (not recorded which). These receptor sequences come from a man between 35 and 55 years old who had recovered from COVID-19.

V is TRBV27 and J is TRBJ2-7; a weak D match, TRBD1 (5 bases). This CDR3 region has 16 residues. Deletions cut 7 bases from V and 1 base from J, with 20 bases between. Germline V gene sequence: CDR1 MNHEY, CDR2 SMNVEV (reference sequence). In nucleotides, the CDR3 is TGTGCCAGCACCCTAACCCAGGGCGATATTTCCTACGAGCAGTACTTC. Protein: CASTLTQGDISYEQYF.

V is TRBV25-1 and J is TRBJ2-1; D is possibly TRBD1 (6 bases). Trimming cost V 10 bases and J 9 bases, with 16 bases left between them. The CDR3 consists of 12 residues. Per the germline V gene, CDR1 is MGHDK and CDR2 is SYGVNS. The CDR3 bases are TGTGCCACGCAGGGGTTTTTGCTTGAGCAGTTCTTC. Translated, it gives CATQGFLLEQFF.

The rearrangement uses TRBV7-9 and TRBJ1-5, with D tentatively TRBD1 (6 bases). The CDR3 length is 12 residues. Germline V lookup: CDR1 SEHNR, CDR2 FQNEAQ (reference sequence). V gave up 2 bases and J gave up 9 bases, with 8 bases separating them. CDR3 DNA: TGTGCCAGCAGCTTACAGGGGCGGCCCCAGCATTTT. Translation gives CASSLQGRPQHF.

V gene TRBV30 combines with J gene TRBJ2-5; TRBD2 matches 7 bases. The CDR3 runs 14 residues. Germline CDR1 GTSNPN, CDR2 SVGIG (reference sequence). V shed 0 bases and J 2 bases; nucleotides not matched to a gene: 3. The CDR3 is CAWSVHGGQETQYF. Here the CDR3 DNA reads TGTGCCTGGAGTGTACACGGGGGGCAAGAGACCCAGTACTTC.

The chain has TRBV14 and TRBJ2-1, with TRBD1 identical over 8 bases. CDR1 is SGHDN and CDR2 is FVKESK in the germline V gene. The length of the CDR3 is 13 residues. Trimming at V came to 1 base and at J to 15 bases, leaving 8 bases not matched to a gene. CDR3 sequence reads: CASSQVRQGRLFF. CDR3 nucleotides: TGTGCCAGCAGCCAAGTCCGACAGGGGCGTCTGTTCTTC.

For the CDR3, the DNA is TGTGCCACCAGCAGAGGACTGTTAGAAACCATATATTTT. Protein product: CATSRGLLETIYF. This chain links TRBV15 with TRBJ1-3; D not resolved. Germline assignment: CDR1 LNHNV and CDR2 YYDKDF (reference sequence). V was cut by 1 base and J by 10 bases, with 11 bases left in between. The length of the CDR3 is 13 residues.

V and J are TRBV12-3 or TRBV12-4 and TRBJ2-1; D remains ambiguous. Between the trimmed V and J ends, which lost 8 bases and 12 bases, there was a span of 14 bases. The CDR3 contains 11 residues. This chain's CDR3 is CASSLGLGQFF. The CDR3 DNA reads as TGTGCCAGCTCTCTCGGGTTGGGGCAGTTCTTC.

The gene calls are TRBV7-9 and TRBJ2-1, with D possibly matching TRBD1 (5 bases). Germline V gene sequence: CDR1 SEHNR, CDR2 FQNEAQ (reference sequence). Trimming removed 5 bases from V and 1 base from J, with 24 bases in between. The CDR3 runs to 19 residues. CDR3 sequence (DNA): TGTGCCAGCAGCCAGCCGTCTTTGACAGCCGAAATTTCCTACAATGAGCAGTTCTTC. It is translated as CASSQPSLTAEISYNEQFF.

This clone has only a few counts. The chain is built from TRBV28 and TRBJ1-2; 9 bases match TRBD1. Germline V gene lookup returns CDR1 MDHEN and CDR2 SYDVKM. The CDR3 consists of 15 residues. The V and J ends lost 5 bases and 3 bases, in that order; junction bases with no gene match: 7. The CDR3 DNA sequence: TGTGCCAGCAGTCTCTGGACAGGGGTTTACTATGGCTACACCTTC. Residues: CASSLWTGVYYGYTF.

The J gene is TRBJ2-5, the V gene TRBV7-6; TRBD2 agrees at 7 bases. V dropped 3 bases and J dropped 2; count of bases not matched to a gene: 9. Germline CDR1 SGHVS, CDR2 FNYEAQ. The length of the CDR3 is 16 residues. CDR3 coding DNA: TGTGCCAGCAGCTTGGCCCCGACTAGCAGACAAGAGACCCAGTACTTC. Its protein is CASSLAPTSRQETQYF.

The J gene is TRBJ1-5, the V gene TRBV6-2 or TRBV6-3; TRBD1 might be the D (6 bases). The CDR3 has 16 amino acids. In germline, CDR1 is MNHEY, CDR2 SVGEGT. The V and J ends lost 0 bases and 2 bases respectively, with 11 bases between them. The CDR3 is CASSYSSHRGNQPQHF. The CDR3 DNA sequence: TGTGCCAGCAGTTACTCGAGCCACAGGGGCAATCAGCCCCAGCATTTT.

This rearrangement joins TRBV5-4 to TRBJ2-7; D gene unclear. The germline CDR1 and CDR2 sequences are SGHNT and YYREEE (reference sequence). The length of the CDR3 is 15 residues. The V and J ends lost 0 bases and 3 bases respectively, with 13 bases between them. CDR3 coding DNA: TGTGCCAGCAGCTTGGCCGGCCAGGCAAGCTACGAGCAGTACTTC. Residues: CASSLAGQASYEQYF.

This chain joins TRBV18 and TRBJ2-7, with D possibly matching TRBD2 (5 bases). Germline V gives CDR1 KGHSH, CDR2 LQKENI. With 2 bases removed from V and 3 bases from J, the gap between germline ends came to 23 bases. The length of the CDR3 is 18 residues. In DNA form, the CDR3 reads TGTGCCAGCTCACCAATGGCCGTACAGCGGATTTCACACTACGAGCAGTACTTC. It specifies CASSPMAVQRISHYEQYF.

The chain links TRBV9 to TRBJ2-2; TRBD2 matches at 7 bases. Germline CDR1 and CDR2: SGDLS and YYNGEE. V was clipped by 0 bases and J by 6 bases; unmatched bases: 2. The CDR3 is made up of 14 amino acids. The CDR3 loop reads CASSVAGGAGELFF. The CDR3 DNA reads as TGTGCCAGCAGCGTAGCGGGGGGTGCCGGGGAGCTGTTTTTT.

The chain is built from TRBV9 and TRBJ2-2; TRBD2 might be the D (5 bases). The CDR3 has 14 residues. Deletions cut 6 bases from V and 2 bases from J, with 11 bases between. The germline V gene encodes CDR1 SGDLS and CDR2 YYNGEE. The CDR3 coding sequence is TGTGCCAGCACTAAAACGGGAAACACCGGGGAGCTGTTTTTT. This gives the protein CASTKTGNTGELFF.

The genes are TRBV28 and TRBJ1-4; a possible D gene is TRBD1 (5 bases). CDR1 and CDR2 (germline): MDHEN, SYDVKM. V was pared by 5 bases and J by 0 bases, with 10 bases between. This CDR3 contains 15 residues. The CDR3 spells CASSGTGATNEKLFF. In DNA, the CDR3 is TGTGCCAGCAGTGGGACGGGGGCAACTAATGAAAAACTGTTTTTT.

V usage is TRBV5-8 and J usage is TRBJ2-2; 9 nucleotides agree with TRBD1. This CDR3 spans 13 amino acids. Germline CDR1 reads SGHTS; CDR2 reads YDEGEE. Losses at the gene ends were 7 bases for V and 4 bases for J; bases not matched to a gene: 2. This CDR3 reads CASGTGFTGELFF. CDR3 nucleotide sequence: TGTGCCAGCGGGACAGGGTTCACCGGGGAGCTGTTTTTT.

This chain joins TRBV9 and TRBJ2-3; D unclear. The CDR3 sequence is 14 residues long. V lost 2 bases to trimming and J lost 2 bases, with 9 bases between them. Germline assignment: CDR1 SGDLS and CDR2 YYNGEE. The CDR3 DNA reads TGTGCCAGCAGCGTCGCGGCCTCCACAGATACGCAGTATTTT. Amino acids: CASSVAASTDTQYF.

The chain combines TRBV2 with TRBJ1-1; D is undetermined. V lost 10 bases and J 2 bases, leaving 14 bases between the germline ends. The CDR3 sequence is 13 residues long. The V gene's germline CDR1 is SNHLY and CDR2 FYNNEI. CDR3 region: CANSAERNTEAFF. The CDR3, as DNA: TGTGCCAACTCCGCGGAACGTAACACTGAAGCTTTCTTT.